The entry below describes one T cell receptor beta chain. The junction had 7 bases not matched to a gene; V was cut back by 5 bases and J by 3 bases. Per the germline V gene, CDR1 is SGHAT and CDR2 is FQNNGV. The CDR3 totals 16 residues. This sample is drawn from a study of blood T cell repertoires in COVID-19. Method: immunoSEQ multiplex PCR; TCRdb's copy keeps in-frame clones and lacks some. The sample records roughly 41,000 clones, roughly 84% being singletons. The clonotype originates from a man between 60 and 75 years old with active COVID-19. The specimen sequenced was peripheral blood. V is TRBV11-2 and J is TRBJ2-1, with TRBD1 identical over 10 bases. The CDR3 sequence is CASSTGQGSHYNEQFF. CDR3 DNA sequence: TGTGCCAGCAGCACGGGACAGGGGTCTCACTACAATGAGCAGTTCTTC.